The clone carrying this T cell receptor (beta chain) appeared a few times. The authors took PBMCs from roughly 9.3 ml fresh peripheral blood. This record belongs to a study of T cells in Graves' hyperthyroidism and ophthalmopathy. Researchers amplified the TCR beta CDR3 regions from RNA transcripts. Carried out on the TCR CDR3, a first-round RT-PCR used the HTBI primer set. TCRdb recomputed calls from the multiplex PCR reads with MiXCR, one row per CDR3 protein. The sample holds fewer than 750,000 distinct CDR3 sequences, roughly 15% seen once. This CDR3 contains 15 residues. Between the trimmed V and J ends, which lost 3 bases and 7 bases, there was a span of 15 bases. CDR1 and CDR2 from the germline V gene are SEHNR and FQNEAQ (reference sequence).

The sample taken for sequencing was blood. This chain links TRBV7-9 with TRBJ1-4; TRBD1 is a possible D gene (5 bases). This TCR was sampled from a woman between 45 and 65 years old with Graves' ophthalmopathy. The CDR3 loop reads CASSLNSGRGEKLFF. In DNA, the CDR3 is TGTGCCAGCAGCTTGAATTCGGGACGAGGTGAAAAACTGTTTTTT.